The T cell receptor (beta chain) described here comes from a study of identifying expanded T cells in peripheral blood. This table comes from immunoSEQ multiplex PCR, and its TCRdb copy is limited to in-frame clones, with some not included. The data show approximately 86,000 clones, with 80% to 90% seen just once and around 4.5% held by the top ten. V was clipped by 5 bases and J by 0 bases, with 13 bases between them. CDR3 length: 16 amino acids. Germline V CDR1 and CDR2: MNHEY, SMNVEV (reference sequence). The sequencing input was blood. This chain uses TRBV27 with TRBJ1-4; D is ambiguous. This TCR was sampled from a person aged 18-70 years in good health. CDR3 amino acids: CASSPVDGATNEKLFF. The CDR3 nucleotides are TGTGCCAGCAGTCCCGTAGACGGCGCAACTAATGAAAAACTGTTTTTT.